This T cell receptor beta chain was obtained from a study of blood T cells in healthy people across ages. The CDR3 length is 13 residues. Trimming took off 6 bases at V and 2 bases at J, with 11 bases between the two ends. Looked up from germline, CDR1 is WNHNN and CDR2 is SYGVQD (reference sequence). Isolation recovered at least 6 million PBMCs from every sample. Whole-study results and caveats: Diversity figures based on one million T cells were deemed too low. Compared with aged donors, long-lived donors showed fewer expanded clones, suggesting selection.

On this clonotype: Antigen: not known.

Primers used in a second PCR of roughly 7 to 12 cycles were a sample-barcoded 5' primer and a J-beta primer mix. Via MiXCR, TCRdb re-called the 5' RACE reads, giving one row per CDR3 protein. The sample includes hundreds of thousands of distinct CDR3 sequences, 20% to 25% seen only once; the top ten take 3.5% to 4%. The sequence was collected from a man between 65 and 79 years old in good health. V is TRBV10-1 and J is TRBJ2-7; weak D call: TRBD1 (5 bases). The source material was blood. The CDR3, as DNA: TGCGCCAGCAGCGTCGACAGCCCCTACGAGCAGTACTTC. This gives the protein CASSVDSPYEQYF.